This T cell receptor beta chain was identified in a study of T-cell reconstitution after alpha-beta-depleted transplantation in children listed by TCRdb under 2016. Some background on the complete study: T-cell immune reconstitution after TCRalphabeta/CD19-depleted allogeneic hematopoietic cell transplantation in children was quantitatively tracked in the study by means of TCR repertoire profiling.

This clonotype was observed a handful of times. Its antigen target is currently unknown. No base-level quality is on record; no much larger clone is a single base apart. V is shortened by 4 bases, J by 4 bases, and the region joining them spans 10 bases. The cysteine opens and the phenylalanine closes a CDR3 of 13 amino acids. Only CDR3 DNA remains: 39 bases, in frame from the first base. Via the germline V gene, CDR1 is KGHSH and CDR2 LQKENI. Libraries were built with PCR. The sample was run on an Illumina HiSeq 2500. TCR library preparation used molecular barcoding, with unique molecular identifiers applied to normalize quantification of the TCRbeta repertoire. TCRdb cleaned the public reads at Q25 with fastp, built clones with MiXCR and kept in-frame beta chains. Every entry covers one CDR3 protein and lists the most common genes and DNA from its rows. The sample table shows about half a million distinct CDR3 sequences, and around an eighth are seen once. The leading ten clones occupy about 5% of the sample.

The chain is assembled from TRBV18 and TRBJ2-5; the D segment might be TRBD1 or TRBD2, since each matches 5 bases. The source of this sequence is a human donor who donated a stem cell graft to a child with combined immunodeficiency. Sequencing used PBMCs from the stem cell graft donor, obtained from the stem cell graft. DNA sequence: TGTGCCAGCTCACTGGGACCCTCAGAGACCCAGTACTTC. This is translated as CASSLGPSETQYF.